The 5 T cell receptor beta chains reported below all come from one sample, sequenced in a study of CXCR3-negative and CXCR3-positive naive CD8 T cells. Broader study findings: A higher hydrophobicity marked the TRB CDR3s of CXCR3-positive naive cells versus CXCR3-negative naive cells.

Libraries of TRB cDNA were made by 5' RACE and carried UMIs. TCRdb reprocessed the 5' RACE reads and stores each CDR3 protein as one record, lacking DNA. Its listing shows 55,000 to 70,000 distinct CDR3 sequences. Their recognized antigens are unknown. Sequencing was performed on naive CXCR3+ CD8+ T cells from blood. Subset indicated: CD45RO-CCR7+CD27+CD95- naive CD8+ T cells expressing CXCR3 (TNR3+). Every receptor here comes from a human donor in good health. Some clones in this sample may be carry-over from other donors' samples.

J is TRBJ2-6 and V is TRBV7-6. CDR3 length: 19 residues. Germline-derived CDR1 and CDR2 are SGHVS and FNYEAQ. CDR3 sequence: CASSLWLDQTFSGANVLTF.

This rearrangement joins TRBV7-3 to TRBJ2-1; TCRdb selects TRBD1, and the lack of DNA leaves this call unchecked. Germline V gene sequence: CDR1 SGHTA, CDR2 FQGTGA. CDR3 length equals 15 residues. CDR3 residues: CASSPTGQPWDEQFF.

This chain uses TRBV6-2 or TRBV6-3 with TRBJ1-1; without DNA, the TCRdb call of TRBD1 cannot be checked. Germline CDR1 is MNHEY and CDR2 is SVGEGT. The CDR3 runs 15 residues. The CDR3 loop is CASSDLQGANTEAFF.

The chain uses TRBV10-3 and TRBJ2-5. CDR1 ENHRY and CDR2 SYGVKD come from the germline V gene. The CDR3 runs 14 residues. CDR3 in amino acids: CAISEDPFQETQYF.

V is TRBV20-1 and J is TRBJ2-7; checking the TCRdb D call of TRBD1 is not possible without DNA. Germline loops: CDR1 DFQATT, CDR2 SNEGSKA (reference sequence). The length of the CDR3 is 14 residues. CDR3 region: CSARARPVPYEQYF.